This T cell receptor (beta chain) was observed in a study of cytomegalovirus exposure and HLA in healthy donors. Germline values: CDR1 SGHNT, CDR2 YENEEA. The CDR3 has 16 residues. V gave up 5 bases and J gave up 3 bases, with 16 bases separating them. A multiplex PCR was run with 60 Vbeta primers and 13 Jbeta primers. Clones were sequenced by immunoSEQ multiplex PCR, and TCRdb holds only the in-frame ones, with some missing. Of 210,000 or so clones in the sample, about three quarters were seen once. Study-wide points: In vitro data verified a few CMV-associated chains as specific for CMV antigens. Trimming of TCR beta V- and J-genes showed a link, identified in a later analysis, to a missense DCLRE1C variant. Some highly shared sequence variants likely arose as a pipeline artifact. Presence/absence analyses supposed approximately even sequencing depth among donors.

This clone was seen only once. Its antigen is unidentified. V and J are TRBV11-3 and TRBJ2-2; D is ambiguous. The receptor was isolated from a boy under 18 in good health and CMV-seronegative. The sequencing sample was made of PBMCs. CDR3: CASSHPSVLYTGELFF. The CDR3 nucleotides read TGTGCCAGCAGCCATCCTTCAGTATTATACACCGGGGAGCTGTTTTTT.